The clone carrying this TCR beta chain was recorded many times. The germline V gene has CDR1 MNHEY and CDR2 SVGAGI. With V trimmed by 2 bases and J by 7 bases, 6 bases remained unmatched. This CDR3 is 14 amino acids long. This record comes from a study of neurological immune-mediated disorders. Whenever a sequencing run was performed, it yielded over 170 million TCR-beta sequences from 15-18 subjects. Each CDR3 protein gets one entry after TCRdb re-called the 5' RACE reads with MiXCR. There are roughly 36,000 distinct CDR3 sequences in the sample; 13% to 15% occur only once, and 27% lies in the top ten.

The V call is TRBV6-5, the J call TRBJ2-7; 9 bases match TRBD1. Sequenced: PBMCs. The clonotype comes from a woman aged 50 to 65 with HTLV-1-associated myelopathy (HAM/TSP). The CDR3 bases are TGTGCCAGCAGTTACGGGACAGGGCTATCAGAGCAGTACTTC. This gives the protein CASSYGTGLSEQYF.